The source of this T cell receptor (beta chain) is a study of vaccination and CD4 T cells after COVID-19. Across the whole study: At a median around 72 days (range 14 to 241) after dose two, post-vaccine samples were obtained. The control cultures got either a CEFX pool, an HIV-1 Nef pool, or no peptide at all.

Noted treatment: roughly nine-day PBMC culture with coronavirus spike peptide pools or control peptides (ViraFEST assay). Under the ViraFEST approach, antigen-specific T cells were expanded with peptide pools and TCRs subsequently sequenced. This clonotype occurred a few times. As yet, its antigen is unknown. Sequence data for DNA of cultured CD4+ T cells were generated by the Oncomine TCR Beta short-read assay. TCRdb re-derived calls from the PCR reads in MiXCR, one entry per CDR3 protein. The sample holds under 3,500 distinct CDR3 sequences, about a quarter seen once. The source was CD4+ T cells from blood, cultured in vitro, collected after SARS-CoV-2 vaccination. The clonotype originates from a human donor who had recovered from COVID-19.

The CDR3 region has the DNA TGTGCCAGCAGCGAAACAGGTTATAGCAATCAGCCCCAGCATTTT. This encodes CASSETGYSNQPQHF. The chain uses TRBV6-1 and TRBJ1-5; D is possibly TRBD1 (5 bases). V lost 6 bases, J lost 0 bases, and 12 bases lay in between. CDR1 MNHNS and CDR2 SASEGT come from the germline V gene. The CDR3 consists of 15 residues.